The text below deals with one T cell receptor beta chain. This entry is derived from a study of blood T cell repertoires in COVID-19. Study-level information: Acute-phase and convalescent COVID-19 samples originated in the United States, Italy and Spain. Nucleic acid was either cDNA or gDNA, and it came from T cells, B-cell-depleted T cells, or PBMCs.

The CDR3 is 15 residues long. Germline V gene lookup returns CDR1 ENHRY and CDR2 SYGVKD. The V gene end was trimmed by 2 bases and the J gene end by 5 bases; junction bases not matched to a gene: 7. Data came from immunoSEQ multiplex PCR; TCRdb stores just in-frame clones and leaves some out. The sample consists of 100,000 or so clones, approximately 86% of them appearing once. During active infection, Seattle patients enrolled and were then monitored through disease. The source material was peripheral blood. The TCR originated in a woman in her fifties or sixties with COVID-19, enrolled during active disease. J is TRBJ2-5 and V is TRBV10-3; 8 bases fit TRBD2. The CDR3 protein is CAISEPAGGGETQYF. The DNA of the CDR3 is TGTGCCATCAGTGAGCCCGCGGGGGGCGGTGAGACCCAGTACTTC.